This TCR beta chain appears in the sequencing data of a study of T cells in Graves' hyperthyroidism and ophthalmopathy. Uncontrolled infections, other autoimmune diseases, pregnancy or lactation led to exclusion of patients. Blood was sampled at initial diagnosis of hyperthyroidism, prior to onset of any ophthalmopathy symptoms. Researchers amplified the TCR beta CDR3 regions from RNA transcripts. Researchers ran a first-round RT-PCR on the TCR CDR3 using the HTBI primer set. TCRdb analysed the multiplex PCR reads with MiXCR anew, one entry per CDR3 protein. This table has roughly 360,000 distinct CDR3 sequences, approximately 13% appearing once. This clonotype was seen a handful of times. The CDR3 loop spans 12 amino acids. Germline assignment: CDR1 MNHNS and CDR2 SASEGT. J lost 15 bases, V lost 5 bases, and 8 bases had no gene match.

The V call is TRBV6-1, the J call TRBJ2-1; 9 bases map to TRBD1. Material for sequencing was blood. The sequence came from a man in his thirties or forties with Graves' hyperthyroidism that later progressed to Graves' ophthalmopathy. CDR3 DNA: TGTGCCAGCAGTTATACGGGACAGGGATGGTTCTTC. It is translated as CASSYTGQGWFF.